Sequencing of this TCR beta chain was carried out in a study of CD8 T cells in ankylosing spondylitis. CDR1 and CDR2 (germline): PRHDT, FYEKMQ (reference sequence). V was trimmed by 5 bases and J by 3 bases, leaving 14 bases between them. This CDR3 comprises 14 residues. On this clonotype itself: The antigen remains unidentified.

Whole-study results and caveats: Characteristic of ankylosing spondylitis blood, it appeared, was a TCR beta motif comprising roughly eight highly homologous variants.

TCRdb re-called the 5' RACE reads through MiXCR, storing one row per CDR3 protein. The repertoire includes 500,000 to 550,000 distinct CDR3 sequences, about 12% of them detected once, and about 6.8% sits in the top ten. This TCR was recovered from a male donor with ankylosing spondylitis. This chain connects TRBV13 to TRBJ2-7, with D unresolved. The sequencing sample was made of blood, either unsorted or a sorted T cell fraction (not recorded which). CDR3 region: CASSPARLNYEQYF. For the CDR3, the DNA is TGTGCCAGCAGCCCCGCTAGGTTGAACTACGAGCAGTACTTC.